This TCR beta chain is drawn from a study of blood T cell repertoires in COVID-19. Study-wide background: Specimens from acute and convalescent COVID-19 originated in the United States, Italy and Spain. T cells, B-cell-depleted T cells, or PBMCs provided the cDNA or gDNA that served as material.

This clone was picked up one time. The authors' processing: Amplifying reference gene primers gave estimates of nucleated cell counts. Sequencing used immunoSEQ multiplex PCR; TCRdb keeps in-frame clones, though not all of them. That table supplies the V and J calls and clone size; D and trimming were determined from the DNA. The table shows over 200,000 clones, with more than 75% occurring only once. CDR1 is SEHNR, CDR2 FQNEAQ, per germline (reference sequence). With 7 bases removed from V and 3 bases from J, the gap between germline ends came to 12 bases. This CDR3 is 14 amino acids long. J is TRBJ2-2 and V is TRBV7-9, with D tentatively TRBD1 (6 bases). This receptor was taken from a woman in her twenties or thirties who had recovered from COVID-19. Sequenced sample: peripheral blood. CDR3 residues: CASIQGVDTGELFF. The CDR3 DNA sequence: TGTGCCAGCATACAGGGTGTGGACACCGGGGAGCTGTTTTTT.